This passage covers 10 T cell receptor beta chains from one sample sequenced in a study of blood T cell repertoires in COVID-19. TCRdb's table, derived via immunoSEQ multiplex PCR, lists solely in-frame clones and lacks some. This table has some 150,000 clones, about 77% appearing once. The sample comprised peripheral blood. The receptors stem from a woman older than 75 with acute or convalescent COVID-19.

A few counts support this clone. This chain uses TRBV18 with TRBJ1-6; maybe TRBD1 (5 bases). In germline, CDR1 is KGHSH, CDR2 LQKENI. The length of the CDR3 is 15 residues. V gave up 6 bases and J gave up 7 bases, with 16 bases separating them. The DNA for the CDR3 is TGTGCCAGCTCCGTACAGGCCCGGGGGAATTCACCCCTCCACTTT. Amino acid sequence: CASSVQARGNSPLHF.

The chain uses TRBV28 and TRBJ1-6; D perhaps matches TRBD1 (6 bases). V was cut by 8 bases and J by 5 bases, with 10 bases left in between. The CDR3 is 13 amino acids. Germline-derived CDR1 and CDR2 are MDHEN and SYDVKM. The CDR3 DNA is TGTGCCAGCTGTGGGACAAATAATTCACCCCTCCACTTT. This translates into CASCGTNNSPLHF.

The rearrangement links TRBV6-1 to TRBJ1-4; D unclear. Between the trimmed V and J ends, which lost 0 bases and 5 bases, there was a span of 22 bases. CDR3 length equals 19 residues. Germline CDR1 MNHNS, CDR2 SASEGT. The CDR3 protein is CASSEARWTGLRANEKLFF. In DNA form, the CDR3 reads TGTGCCAGCAGTGAAGCGCGGTGGACCGGGTTGAGGGCAAATGAAAAACTGTTTTTT.

This clone was seen more than once but under ten times. The chain employs TRBV14 and TRBJ2-7; 9 bases are shared with TRBD2. From germline, CDR1 is SGHDN and CDR2 FVKESK. The length of the CDR3 is 16 residues. Losses at the gene ends were 1 base for V and 4 bases for J; bases not matched to a gene: 8. CDR3 amino acids: CASSQALGLATYEQYF. DNA for the CDR3: TGTGCCAGCAGCCAAGCATTGGGACTAGCTACATACGAGCAGTACTTC.

The chain links TRBV5-1 to TRBJ2-3, with 16 bases fitting TRBD2. V lost 0 bases, J lost 10 bases, and 5 bases stayed unmatched. The CDR3 runs to 16 residues. Germline V gives CDR1 SGHRS, CDR2 YFSETQ. The CDR3 coding sequence is TGCGCCAGCAGCTTGGGGGGACTAGCGGGAGGGCCGTCGCAGTATTTT. Amino acid sequence: CASSLGGLAGGPSQYF.

This clone has a single count. V is TRBV27 and J is TRBJ1-2; D remains unclear. V gave up 3 bases and J gave up 8 bases, with 13 bases separating them. The CDR3 has 13 residues. Germline V gene data show CDR1 as MNHEY and CDR2 as SMNVEV (reference sequence). CDR3 loop: CASSFREGGGYTF. Here the CDR3 DNA reads TGTGCCAGCAGTTTCCGGGAGGGTGGAGGCTACACCTTC.

The chain employs TRBV7-2 and TRBJ2-7; D may be TRBD1 (6 bases). Germline CDR1 SGHTA, CDR2 FQGNSA. The CDR3 is made up of 14 amino acids. V was pared by 3 bases and J by 2 bases, with 11 bases between. The CDR3 DNA sequence: TGTGCCAGCAGCTTCACCCCAGGGGCCTACGAGCAGTACTTC. Translation: CASSFTPGAYEQYF. Full variable domain (outside the CDR3, taken from reference TRBV7-2 and TRBJ2-7): GAGVSQSPSNKVTEKGKDVELRCDPISGHTALYWYRQSLGQGLEFLIYFQGNSAPDKSGLPSDRFSAERTGGSVSTLTIQRTQQEDSAVYLCASSFTPGAYEQYFGPGTRLTVT.

V usage is TRBV2 and J usage is TRBJ1-2, with 9 bases that match TRBD1. Germline loops: CDR1 SNHLY, CDR2 FYNNEI. This CDR3 comprises 13 residues. V was clipped by 1 base and J by 8 bases; unmatched bases: 2. As DNA, the CDR3 is TGTGCCAGCAGTGAAGGGACAGGGGACGGCTACACCTTC. The encoded protein is CASSEGTGDGYTF.

In this sample, this clone turned up a few times. This sequence joins TRBV5-1 and TRBJ2-5; no clear D. V was trimmed by 4 bases and J by 1 base, leaving 8 bases between them. The CDR3 runs 13 residues. Germline CDR1 and CDR2: SGHRS and YFSETQ. The CDR3 is CASSLSPQETQYF. The CDR3, as DNA: TGCGCCAGCAGCCTCTCCCCCCAAGAGACCCAGTACTTC.

This sequence joins TRBV30 and TRBJ2-2; D not certain. The V and J ends lost 2 bases and 0 bases respectively, with 7 bases between them. Germline CDR1 and CDR2: GTSNPN and SVGIG (reference sequence). The CDR3 is 14 residues long. CDR3 amino acids: CAWSRGPNTGELFF. The CDR3 DNA reads TGTGCCTGGAGTCGAGGCCCGAACACCGGGGAGCTGTTTTTT.